This is a list of T cell receptor beta chains from one sample in a study of monozygotic twins with inflammatory bowel disease. TCRdb derives one entry per CDR3 protein from the 5' RACE reads, leaving out DNA. Seen in this sample are 150,000 to 200,000 distinct CDR3 sequences; the ten most common clones hold more than 2.5%. The sequenced material came from blood. The receptor source for this set is a human donor with ulcerative colitis or Crohn's disease, or a healthy co-twin of an affected twin (not recorded which). CDR3s include the opening cysteine and the closing phenylalanine or tryptophan. Fields, in order: J gene, V gene, CDR3 protein.

>TRBJ1-2|TRBV7-9
CASSFSDYGYTF
>TRBJ1-3|TRBV7-8
CASSSGQYSGNTIYF
>TRBJ2-7|TRBV20-1
CSSRGQGALEQYF
>TRBJ2-1|TRBV20-1
CSAPGTYNEQFF
>TRBJ1-1|TRBV5-1
CASSLDTGRVGTEAFF
>TRBJ2-1|TRBV5-1
CASWEQGINYNEQFF
>TRBJ1-4|TRBV29-1
CSGQGAGKLFF
>TRBJ1-1|TRBV5-1
CASSLGQGEAFF
>TRBJ2-7|TRBV5-1
CASSLSTDYEQYF
>TRBJ1-1|TRBV3-1
CASTRGTAIPEAFF
>TRBJ2-1|TRBV5-1
CASRLGTGMEFF
>TRBJ2-1|TRBV27
CASSFGRDNEQFF
>TRBJ2-7|TRBV5-1
CASSLGQTTYEQYF